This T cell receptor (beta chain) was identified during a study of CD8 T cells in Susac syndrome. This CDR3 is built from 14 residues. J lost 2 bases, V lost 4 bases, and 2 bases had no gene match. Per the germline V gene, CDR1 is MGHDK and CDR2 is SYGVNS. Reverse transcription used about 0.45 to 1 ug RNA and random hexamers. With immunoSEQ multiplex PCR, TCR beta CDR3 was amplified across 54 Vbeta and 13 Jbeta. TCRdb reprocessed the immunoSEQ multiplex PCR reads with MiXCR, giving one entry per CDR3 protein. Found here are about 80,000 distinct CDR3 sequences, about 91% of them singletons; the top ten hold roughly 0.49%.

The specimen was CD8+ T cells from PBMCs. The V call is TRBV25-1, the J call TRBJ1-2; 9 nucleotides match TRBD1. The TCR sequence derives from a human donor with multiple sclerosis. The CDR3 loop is CASSGGTGNYGYTF. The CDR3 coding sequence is TGTGCCAGCAGTGGAGGGACAGGGAACTATGGCTACACCTTC.